The 27 T cell receptor beta chains presented below share a single source sample, sequenced in a study of prognosis after radiotherapy for stage I lung cancer. Multiplex PCR, run in two rounds, amplified TCR beta CDR3 from genomic DNA. Each TRBV and TRBJ gene had its own primer in the first PCR round. MiXCR, applied by TCRdb to the multiplex PCR reads, yields one record per CDR3 protein. In the table there are almost 40,000 distinct CDR3 sequences, around 22% of which are singletons. Sample: PBMCs, taken before or after stereotactic body radiation therapy (not recorded which). Receptors originate from a donor of 50 years or more with non-small cell lung cancer.

This clonotype was picked up many times. The chain has TRBV5-1 and TRBJ1-3; 9 nucleotides align to TRBD1. Losses at the gene ends were 4 bases for V and 0 bases for J; bases not matched to a gene: 5. The germline V gene encodes CDR1 SGHRS and CDR2 YFSETQ. CDR3 length: 16 residues. CDR3 in DNA: TGCGCCAGCAGCGCATGGACAGGGGACTCTGGAAACACCATATATTTT. The encoded protein is CASSAWTGDSGNTIYF.

The rearrangement joins TRBV20-1 to TRBJ2-1, with D maybe TRBD1 (6 bases). Per germline, CDR1 DFQATT and CDR2 SNEGSKA (reference sequence). The CDR3 is 12 residues long. In DNA form, the CDR3 reads TGCCCGCGACAGGCCAAAGGAGATGAGCAGTTCTTC. Its translation is CPRQAKGDEQFF.

At least ten counts were recorded for this clonotype. This rearrangement joins TRBV20-1 to TRBJ1-1, with 10 bases that match TRBD1. The CDR3 has 13 residues. V dropped 3 bases and J dropped 9; count of bases not matched to a gene: 7. The germline gives CDR1 DFQATT, CDR2 SNEGSKA (reference sequence). Written as DNA, the CDR3 is TGCAGTGCTAGGGGGGACAGGGGCGGGAAAGCTTTCTTT. Translating it yields CSARGDRGGKAFF.

This clonotype was observed at least ten times. CDR3 loop: CSVEGGVRDTQYF. CDR3 DNA: TGCAGCGTTGAGGGGGGAGTCCGAGATACGCAGTATTTT. The V gene is TRBV29-1, the J gene TRBJ2-3; D is perhaps TRBD2 (6 bases). The CDR3 is 13 residues long. V was shortened by 3 bases and J by 5 bases, with 12 bases between the two germline ends. From germline, CDR1 is SQVTM and CDR2 ANQGSEA.

Ten or more counts support this clonotype. The chain uses TRBV20-1 and TRBJ1-6; D unclear. The CDR3 sequence is 14 residues long. Germline-derived CDR1 and CDR2 are DFQATT and SNEGSKA (reference sequence). Trimming cost V 6 bases and J 9 bases, with 18 bases left between them. The CDR3 DNA is TGCAGTGCCCGGACCGGGCGTATCGGTTCACCCCTCCACTTT. Its protein is CSARTGRIGSPLHF.

This clonotype has at least ten counts. The chain couples TRBV24-1 to TRBJ2-3; D gene ambiguous. Per the germline V gene, CDR1 is KGHDR and CDR2 is SFDVKD. Trimming left V 0 bases short and J 0 bases short, with 12 bases between. The length of the CDR3 is 17 residues. CDR3 sequence (DNA): TGTGCCACCAGTGATTTGGGGGTCACCTCTAGCACAGATACGCAGTATTTT. Translated, it gives CATSDLGVTSSTDTQYF.

As for this clonotype: A much larger clone lies one base from this, so it may be a read error. The chain joins TRBV28 to TRBJ1-2; perhaps TRBD1 as D (6 bases). Germline CDR1 MDHEN, CDR2 SYDVKM. The CDR3 loop spans 14 amino acids. CDR3 nucleotides: TGTGCCAGCGGTTTTCCCGGACAGCTCTATGGCTACACCTTC. This encodes CASGFPGQLYGYTF.

This clonotype was counted many times. The J gene is TRBJ2-3, the V gene TRBV27, with D perhaps TRBD2 (6 bases). This CDR3 comprises 14 residues. Germline V gives CDR1 MNHEY, CDR2 SMNVEV (reference sequence). Trimming removed 3 bases at V and 3 bases at J, with 10 bases between. The CDR3 loop is CASSFGGTTDTQYF. CDR3 nucleotides: TGTGCCAGCAGTTTTGGCGGGACGACAGATACGCAGTATTTT.

This clonotype has a handful of counts. This chain joins TRBV28 and TRBJ2-5, with D perhaps matching TRBD1 or TRBD2 (7 bases each). Germline V gene sequence: CDR1 MDHEN, CDR2 SYDVKM. Trimming took 7 bases from V and 5 from J, leaving 23 bases between them. The CDR3 is made up of 16 amino acids. CDR3 residues: CASKNLGGGERETQYF. For the CDR3, the DNA is TGTGCCAGCAAAAATCTGGGAGGGGGCGAGAGGGAGACCCAGTACTTC.

In this sample, this clonotype turned up many times. This rearrangement joins TRBV30 to TRBJ2-3; D remains unclear. The CDR3 length is 15 residues. Looked up from germline, CDR1 is GTSNPN and CDR2 is SVGIG (reference sequence). The germline V and J ends were trimmed by 1 base and 0 bases, with 11 bases remaining between them. Here the CDR3 reads CAWSGASVSTDTQYF. CDR3 coding DNA: TGTGCCTGGAGTGGGGCAAGTGTCAGCACAGATACGCAGTATTTT.

This clonotype was found many times. The chain employs TRBV6-5 and TRBJ2-1; TRBD2 is a possible D gene (5 bases). There are 18 residues in the CDR3. Trimming took off 2 bases at V and 9 bases at J, with 26 bases between the two ends. Germline V gene lookup returns CDR1 MNHEY and CDR2 SVGAGI. CDR3 nucleotide sequence: TGTGCCAGCAGTTACGATACTAGAGCGGTCTCAAGGTCGGGTGAGCAGTTCTTC. It specifies CASSYDTRAVSRSGEQFF.

The table lists this clonotype with many counts. The chain carries TRBV6-1 and TRBJ2-1, with 8 bases that match TRBD2. This CDR3 has 15 amino acids. CDR1 and CDR2 from the germline V gene are MNHNS and SASEGT. V lost 7 bases and J lost 0; bases outside the gene matches: 5. The CDR3 coding sequence is TGTGCCAGCAATGCGGGAGGCTTCTCCTACAATGAGCAGTTCTTC. The encoded protein is CASNAGGFSYNEQFF.

The chain joins TRBV7-3 to TRBJ2-7; 9 bases line up with TRBD2. The CDR3 is 14 residues long. The V segment lost 5 bases and the J segment 2 bases; nucleotides outside the gene matches: 4. Germline V gene lookup returns CDR1 SGHTA and CDR2 FQGTGA. The CDR3 DNA reads TGTGCCAGCAGCCTGACTAGCGGACCCTACGAGCAGTACTTC. Protein product: CASSLTSGPYEQYF.

This clonotype has at least ten counts. The gene calls are TRBV7-8 and TRBJ2-7; 7 bases fit TRBD1. CDR3 length equals 16 residues. V was clipped by 2 bases and J by 0 bases; unmatched bases: 7. Per the germline V gene, CDR1 is SGHVS and CDR2 is FQNEAQ. The CDR3 sequence is CASSLRRWDSSYEQYF. CDR3 nucleotides: TGTGCCAGCAGCTTAAGGCGCTGGGACAGCTCCTACGAGCAGTACTTC.

This clonotype was counted at least ten times. V is TRBV20-1 and J is TRBJ2-2; 10 nucleotides align to TRBD2. With 6 bases clipped from V and 4 bases from J, the junction kept 20 bases outside the gene matches. Germline-derived CDR1 and CDR2 are DFQATT and SNEGSKA (reference sequence). The CDR3 runs 19 residues. The CDR3 region is CSASSPSGSFIGGTGELFF. CDR3 bases: TGCAGTGCCAGTTCCCCTAGCGGGAGTTTCATAGGGGGCACCGGGGAGCTGTTTTTT.

This clonotype was seen many times. This chain connects TRBV5-1 to TRBJ2-3, with D perhaps matching TRBD2 (5 bases). V was trimmed by 4 bases and J by 4 bases, leaving 16 bases between them. The CDR3 spans 15 residues. Per the germline V gene, CDR1 is SGHRS and CDR2 is YFSETQ. CDR3 residues: CASSRSGPGADTQYF. As DNA, the CDR3 is TGCGCCAGCAGCCGGTCCGGGCCCGGGGCAGATACGCAGTATTTT.

The sample holds many counts of this clonotype. The chain combines TRBV5-1 with TRBJ2-2; no reliable D call. V lost 3 bases, J lost 7 bases, and 10 bases lay in between. Germline V CDR1 and CDR2: SGHRS, YFSETQ. The length of the CDR3 is 13 residues. Here the CDR3 DNA reads TGCGCCAGCAGCTCCAGAGACAACGGGGAGCTGTTTTTT. Its protein product is CASSSRDNGELFF.

This clonotype was counted ten times or more. This sequence joins TRBV20-1 and TRBJ2-7, with D possibly being TRBD1 (5 bases). V lost 1 base, J lost 7 bases, and 17 bases lay in between. CDR1 DFQATT and CDR2 SNEGSKA come from the germline V gene (reference sequence). This CDR3 has 14 residues. The CDR3 sequence: CSARAPWGGTEQYF. CDR3 coding DNA: TGCAGTGCTAGAGCCCCGTGGGGCGGCACTGAGCAGTACTTC.

This clonotype showed up many times. The genes are TRBV27 and TRBJ2-1; 13 bases match TRBD2. The junction had 14 bases not matched to a gene; V was cut back by 3 bases and J by 6 bases. CDR1 and CDR2 (germline): MNHEY, SMNVEV (reference sequence). The CDR3 covers 19 residues. The CDR3 loop is CASSFTTSGRTLGVNEQFF. As DNA, the CDR3 is TGTGCCAGCAGTTTCACGACTAGCGGGAGGACCCTCGGCGTCAATGAGCAGTTCTTC.

This clonotype was detected many times. The V gene is TRBV6-1, the J gene TRBJ2-3; 10 bases are shared with TRBD1. This CDR3 spans 15 amino acids. The germline gives CDR1 MNHNS, CDR2 SASEGT. The V and J ends lost 7 bases and 0 bases, in that order; junction bases with no gene match: 4. The CDR3 sequence is CASTDRGPSTDTQYF. CDR3 DNA: TGTGCCAGCACCGACAGGGGGCCCAGCACAGATACGCAGTATTTT.

Concerning this clonotype: It may be a read error: a sequence one base away is much more abundant. The chain combines TRBV7-9 with TRBJ1-6; no clear D gene. This CDR3 is built from 15 residues. Germline CDR1 SEHNR, CDR2 FQNEAQ (reference sequence). The chain's CDR3 is CASSPDGRYSSPLHF. The CDR3 DNA is TGTGCCAGCAGCCCTGACGGCCGCTATAGTTCACCCCTCCACTTT.

About this clonotype itself: Possible read error: a much larger clone is one base away. The V and J genes are TRBV29-1 and TRBJ1-2, with D possibly TRBD1 on 6 matching bases. V dropped 4 bases and J dropped 5 bases, with 14 bases sitting between them. This CDR3 has 13 residues. The germline V gene has CDR1 SQVTM and CDR2 ANQGSEA. The CDR3 spells CSVGGQRGYGYTF. The CDR3 region has the DNA TGCAGCGTTGGCGGACAGAGGGGTTATGGCTACACCTTC.

In this sample, this clonotype turned up a few times. A much larger clone differs from this one at a single base, so this may be a read error. This chain joins TRBV5-6 and TRBJ2-3, with D possibly matching TRBD1 (5 bases). The DNA end is more similar to TRBJ1-5, so the J call may be wrong. CDR3 length: 15 amino acids. Germline CDR1 and CDR2: SGHDT and YYEEEE. In DNA, the CDR3 is TGTGCCAGCAGTGAAGGGGAGGGGAACACAGATACGCAGCATTTT. This gives the protein CASSEGEGNTDTQHF.

Ten or more counts support this clonotype. This chain links TRBV5-4 with TRBJ2-6, with TRBD2 identical over 7 bases. The CDR3 consists of 19 residues. CDR1 is SGHNT and CDR2 is YYREEE in the germline V gene (reference sequence). V was clipped by 4 bases and J by 0 bases; unmatched bases: 13. CDR3 sequence reads: CASSPGGFRGLSGANVLTF. The CDR3 nucleotides are TGTGCCAGCAGCCCGGGGGGTTTCCGGGGACTCTCTGGGGCCAACGTCCTGACTTTC. Using reference TRBV5-4 and TRBJ2-6 for the parts outside the CDR3, the full variable domain is ETGVTQSPTHLIKTRGQQVTLRCSSQSGHNTVSWYQQALGQGPQFIFQYYREEENGRGNFPPRFSGLQFPNYSSELNVNALELDDSALYLCASSPGGFRGLSGANVLTFGAGSRLTVL.

On this clonotype: Mismatch with germline at one junction end may stem from a read error. The CDR3 protein is CSSSPPATGAGIRQFF. The DNA for the CDR3 is TGTTCCAGCAGCCCCCCGGCGACAGGTGCGGGGATTAGGCAGTTCTTC. This chain uses TRBV9 with TRBJ2-1; D possibly uses TRBD1 or TRBD2 (6 bases each). Germline CDR1 reads SGDLS; CDR2 reads YYNGEE. This CDR3 has 16 residues.

The table lists this clonotype with many counts. This chain uses TRBV30 with TRBJ1-2; TRBD1 might be the D (5 bases). CDR1 GTSNPN and CDR2 SVGIG come from the germline V gene (reference sequence). CDR3 size: 12 residues. The germline V and J ends were trimmed by 4 bases and 8 bases, with 14 bases remaining between them. As DNA, the CDR3 is TGTGCCTGGAATGCAGGGTTTGGGGGCTACACCTTC. Amino acids: CAWNAGFGGYTF.

J is TRBJ1-3 and V is TRBV6-2 or TRBV6-3, with D maybe TRBD1 (5 bases). V was trimmed by 0 bases and J by 4 bases, leaving 16 bases between them. There are 17 residues in the CDR3. Per germline, CDR1 MNHEY and CDR2 SVGEGT. The DNA for the CDR3 is TGTGCCAGCAGTTACTCGAGGTCAGGGACCATGGGAAACACCATATATTTT. Translating gives CASSYSRSGTMGNTIYF.